Sequencing of this T cell receptor beta chain was carried out in a study of blood T cell repertoires in COVID-19 (TCRdb year 2020). Turning to the overall study: Collaborator samples came from the United States, Italy and Spain and covered acute and convalescent phases of COVID-19. The material from the prospective study consisted of cDNA or gDNA derived from T cells, B-cell-depleted T cells, or PBMCs. Deeply sampled blood TCRbeta repertoires from subjects exposed to, actively infected with, or recovered from COVID-19 were included in the dataset. A freely available public database, intended as a resource for researchers studying the immune response to SARS-CoV-2, is where the repertoires were released. Samples came from the ongoing ImmuneRACE study (first 160 participants) plus 1,254 subjects from 6 global collaborators. A de-identified subject ID, COVID-19 status, age in years and sex were almost always included in the sample metadata. HLA class I and class II types, where available, came from metadata supplied by the sample provider rather than from assay-based typing. General findings and caveats noted by the study authors: The quantity of clinical and demographic metadata differed by source and by participant and was supplied without curation.

On this clone: Its antigen remains undetermined. Per-base qualities were not stored, and no clone one base away is much larger.

Measured from the cysteine to the phenylalanine, the CDR3 is 14 residues long. Here the CDR3 DNA is all that survives: 42 bases in frame from base 1. Trimming accounts for 7 bases at V and 7 bases at J, while the number of junction bases matched to no gene is 9. Reading the germline V gene gives CDR1 KGHDR and CDR2 SFDVKD. Participants in the prospective study were aged roughly 18 to 100 years, lived in about two dozen United States geographic areas, and enrolled through a virtual design. In the prospective study, cohorts were assigned on the basis of participant-reported clinical history obtained from a screening survey and a study questionnaire. Recovered participants in ImmuneRACE Cohort 3 were defined as having two consecutive negative NP/OP PCR tests, clearance from a healthcare professional, or resolution of symptoms. Mobile phlebotomists in the prospective study collected whole blood, serum and a nasopharyngeal or oropharyngeal swab from every participant. Over a roughly 2-month period, participants in the prospective study had the option of providing additional blood draws and questionnaires. Before DNA extraction, blood samples from the prospective study were shipped at room temperature or frozen.

TCRbeta CDR3 regions were amplified from genomic DNA using the immunoSEQ Assay, a bias-controlled multiplex PCR. Concerning the study's data processing: The number of nucleated cells in each sample was estimated from the amplification of reference gene primers within the assay. Sequence reads were collapsed and filtered to measure the absolute abundance of every unique TCRbeta CDR3 rearrangement. Productive Simpson clonality was computed per sample as the square root of Simpson's diversity index over productive rearrangements. TCRdb holds this immuneACCESS table with in-frame rearrangements only. Some clones are missing; in checked studies, unresolved V genes explain under half, and the rest has no known cause. V and J calls and clone size are copied from that table; D and trimming were computed from the DNA. The sample table holds around 330,000 clones, of which about 89% were seen once. The biggest ten clones account for roughly 5.2% of the sample.

The chain joins TRBV24-1 to TRBJ1-2; the junction holds 9 bases that match TRBD1. Sequencing used PBMCs or T cells enriched from blood (not recorded which). The sequence derives from a man aged 60 to 69 who had recovered from COVID-19. The CDR3 in this case is CATRPSGTGTGYTF. The nucleotides read TGTGCCACCAGGCCGTCCGGGACAGGGACTGGCTACACCTTC.